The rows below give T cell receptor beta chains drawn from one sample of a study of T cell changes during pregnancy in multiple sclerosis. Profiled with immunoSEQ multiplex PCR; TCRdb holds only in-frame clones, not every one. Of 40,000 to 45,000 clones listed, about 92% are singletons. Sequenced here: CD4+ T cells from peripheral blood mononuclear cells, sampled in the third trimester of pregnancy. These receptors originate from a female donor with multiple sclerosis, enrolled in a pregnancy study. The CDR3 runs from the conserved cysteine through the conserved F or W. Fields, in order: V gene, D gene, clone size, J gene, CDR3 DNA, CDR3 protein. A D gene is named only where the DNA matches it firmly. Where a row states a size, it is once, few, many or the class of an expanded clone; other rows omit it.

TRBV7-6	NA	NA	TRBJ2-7	TGTGCCAGCAGCCCGTTTCAGGGGACCCGCTCCTACGAGCAGTACTTC	CASSPFQGTRSYEQYF
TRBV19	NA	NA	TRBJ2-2	TGTGCCAGTAGGGGGAAGGGGCGCAGCACCGGGGAGCTGTTTTTT	CASRGKGRSTGELFF
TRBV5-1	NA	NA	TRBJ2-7	TGCGCCAGCAGCTTGGGGCAGGGAGGCTTCTACGAGCAGTACTTC	CASSLGQGGFYEQYF
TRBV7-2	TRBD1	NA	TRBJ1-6	TGTGCCAGCAGATACATCAGGGGGGCTAATTCACCCCTCCACTTT	CASRYIRGANSPLHF
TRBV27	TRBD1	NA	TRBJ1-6	TGTGCCAGCAGCCAGAGGGGACAGGGAAATTCACCCCTCCACTTT	CASSQRGQGNSPLHF
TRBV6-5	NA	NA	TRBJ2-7	TGTGCCAGCAGTTACTCTCGCCCAGGATCACCGGGGGAGCAGTACTTC	CASSYSRPGSPGEQYF
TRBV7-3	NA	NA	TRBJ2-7	TGTGCCAGCAGCTTATCCCCCGGGACATTCCACGAGCAGTACTTC	CASSLSPGTFHEQYF
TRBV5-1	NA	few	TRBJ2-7	TGCGCCAGCAGCTTGGAGACGGGGTTACTAGGCGAGCAGTACTTC	CASSLETGLLGEQYF
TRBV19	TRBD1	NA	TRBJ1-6	TGTGCCAGTAGTATTATCTCCGGGACAGGGACATCACCCCTCCACTTT	CASSIISGTGTSPLHF
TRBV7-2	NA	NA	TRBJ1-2	TGTGCCAGCAGCTTAGAGCAGGGACTCACCACTAACTATGGCTACACCTTC	CASSLEQGLTTNYGYTF
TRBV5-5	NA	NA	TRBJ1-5	TGTGCCAGCAGCCTGCCGGACAGAGATCAGCCCCAGCATTTT	CASSLPDRDQPQHF
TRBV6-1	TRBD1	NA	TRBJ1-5	TGTGCCAGCAGCTCAGGGGGGCCCAATCAGCCCCAGCATTTT	CASSSGGPNQPQHF
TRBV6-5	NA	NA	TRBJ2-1	TGTGCCAGCAGTCTTGGGGGCTGGGACAACAATGAGCAGTTCTTC	CASSLGGWDNNEQFF
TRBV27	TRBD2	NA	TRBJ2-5	TGTGCCAGCAGTTTCAGGGGACTAGCGAAAGAGACCCAGTACTTC	CASSFRGLAKETQYF
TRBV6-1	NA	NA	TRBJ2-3	TGTGCCAGCAACCCGGGGGATACGCAGTATTTT	CASNPGDTQYF
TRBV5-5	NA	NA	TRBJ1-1	TGTGCCAGCAGCTTCGGCGGTTTCACTGAAGCTTTCTTT	CASSFGGFTEAFF
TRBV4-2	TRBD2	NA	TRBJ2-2	TGTGCCAGCAGCCAACCTGGACTAGCGGCTTTATCAGGCACCGGGGAGCTGTTTTTT	CASSQPGLAALSGTGELFF
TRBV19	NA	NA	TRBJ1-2	TGTGCCAGTAGTATTTACCCAGGAAGCTATGGCTACACCTTC	CASSIYPGSYGYTF
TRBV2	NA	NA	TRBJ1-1	TGTGCCAGCAGACGGAGTAACATGAACACTGAAGCTTTCTTT	CASRRSNMNTEAFF
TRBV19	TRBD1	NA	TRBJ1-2	TGTGCCAGTAGTTCGGGGACAGGAGGACACTATGGCTACACCTTC	CASSSGTGGHYGYTF
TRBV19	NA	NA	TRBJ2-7	TGTGCCAGTAGTCCCGGACAGATCGCCTACGAGCAGTACTTC	CASSPGQIAYEQYF
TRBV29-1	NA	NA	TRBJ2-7	TGCAGCGTTGAAGAACCGGGTTACGGGACCTACGAGCAGTACTTC	CSVEEPGYGTYEQYF